Each of the 17 T cell receptor beta chains below was sequenced from the same sample in a study of cytomegalovirus exposure and HLA in healthy donors. The PCR contained 60 Vbeta and 13 Jbeta primers. Sequencing was performed with immunoSEQ multiplex PCR; in TCRdb, only in-frame clones are kept and a portion is missing. The data contain 74,000 or so clones, 70% to 85% of them singletons. Specimen: PBMCs. The source of these receptors is a man aged 45-65 years in good health and CMV-seropositive.

V usage is TRBV4-2 and J usage is TRBJ2-2, with 7 bases that match TRBD1. The CDR3 extends over 18 amino acids. V lost 7 bases and J lost 0; bases outside the gene matches: 14. The germline V gene encodes CDR1 LGHNA and CDR2 YNFKEQ. In nucleotides, the CDR3 is TGTGCCAGCACGCCAGAGGGACAGAACTACGCGAACACCGGGGAGCTGTTTTTT. It yields the protein CASTPEGQNYANTGELFF.

This clone came up once. The chain has TRBV19 and TRBJ2-1; 10 nucleotides align to TRBD2. Germline values: CDR1 LNHDA, CDR2 SQIVND (reference sequence). After removal of 5 bases from V and 0 bases from J, the junction contained 4 bases not matched to a gene. This CDR3 contains 16 residues. CDR3 nucleotide sequence: TGTGCCAGTAGTTTAAGGACTAGCGGCTCCTACAATGAGCAGTTCTTC. This translates into CASSLRTSGSYNEQFF.

The chain combines TRBV4-1 with TRBJ2-2, with 10 bases identical to TRBD2. The CDR3 contains 17 residues. After removal of 4 bases from V and 2 bases from J, the junction contained 7 bases not matched to a gene. Germline values: CDR1 MGHRA, CDR2 YSYEKL. The CDR3, as DNA: TGCGCCAGCAGCCCGCATCGGACTAGCGGAAACACCGGGGAGCTGTTTTTT. Protein: CASSPHRTSGNTGELFF.

The chain uses TRBV6-1 and TRBJ1-2; 8 bases line up with TRBD1. The trim removed 9 bases at V and 7 bases at J, leaving 13 bases unmatched. Germline V gene lookup returns CDR1 MNHNS and CDR2 SASEGT. CDR3 length: 14 residues. The CDR3, as DNA: TGTGCCAGTCTGCTTGGACAGGGACCTCTTGGCTACACCTTC. Translated: CASLLGQGPLGYTF.

The chain employs TRBV5-1 and TRBJ2-5; D might be TRBD1 (6 bases). The V end was cut by 1 base, the J end by 5 bases, with 12 bases between. Germline assignment: CDR1 SGHRS and CDR2 YFSETQ. CDR3 length equals 14 residues. CDR3 in amino acids: CASSLYREMETQYF. The CDR3 DNA is TGCGCCAGCAGCTTGTACAGGGAAATGGAGACCCAGTACTTC.

The V and J genes are TRBV11-3 and TRBJ2-3; 10 bases line up with TRBD2. V shed 6 bases, J shed 5 bases, and the junction held 2 bases outside the gene matches. This CDR3 is built from 13 residues. From germline, CDR1 is SGHNT and CDR2 YENEEA. The DNA of the CDR3 is TGTGCCAGCAGACGACTAGCGGGAGATACGCAGTATTTT. It yields the protein CASRRLAGDTQYF.

The V gene is TRBV7-6, the J gene TRBJ1-1; D is possibly TRBD1 (5 bases). V was pared by 6 bases and J by 5 bases, with 16 bases between. Germline V gives CDR1 SGHVS, CDR2 FNYEAQ. CDR3 length: 14 residues. CDR3 region: CASSTGSGLTEAFF. The CDR3 coding sequence is TGTGCCAGCAGTACCGGATCAGGGTTGACTGAAGCTTTCTTT.

The chain has TRBV5-4 and TRBJ2-1; possible D gene TRBD2, 5 bases. The CDR3 totals 15 residues. Per the germline V gene, CDR1 is SGHNT and CDR2 is YYREEE (reference sequence). Trimming shortened V by 2 bases and J by 1 base, and 10 bases separated the two germline ends. The CDR3 protein is CASSLLVASYNEQFF. The CDR3 region has the DNA TGTGCCAGCAGCTTACTAGTCGCGTCCTACAATGAGCAGTTCTTC.

As regards this clone: At one of its ends the junction is not consistent with the germline gene, which may arise from a read error. The V and J genes are TRBV7-9 and TRBJ2-1, with 11 bases that match TRBD2. This CDR3 comprises 17 residues. The germline V gene encodes CDR1 SEHNR and CDR2 FQNEAQ (reference sequence). The CDR3 sequence is CSSSLGEGLAEYNEQFF. For the CDR3, the DNA is TGTTCCAGCAGCTTAGGAGAGGGACTAGCGGAATACAATGAGCAGTTCTTC. The full variable domain, with the rest looked up from reference TRBV7-9 and TRBJ2-1, is DTGVSQNPRHKITKRGQNVTFRCDPISEHNRLYWYRQTLGQGPEFLTYFQNEAQLEKSRLLSDRFSAERPKGSFSTLEIQRTEQGDSAMYLCSSSLGEGLAEYNEQFFGPGTRLTVL.

This clone has just a few counts. At one end, the junction sequence differs from germline, possibly due to a read error. V usage is TRBV2 and J usage is TRBJ2-3, with 8 bases lining up with TRBD1. Looked up from germline, CDR1 is SNHLY and CDR2 is FYNNEI. The CDR3 totals 13 residues. This CDR3 is CASSEVETGVPLF. The DNA for the CDR3 is TGTGCCAGCAGTGAAGTGGAGACAGGGGTTCCATTATTT.

This chain uses TRBV4-1 with TRBJ2-2; D unclear. CDR1 is MGHRA and CDR2 is YSYEKL in the germline V gene. The V gene lost 3 bases and the J gene lost 3 bases, with 14 bases spanning the gap. The CDR3 length is 16 residues. For the CDR3, the DNA is TGCGCCAGCAGCCATGCCCGGGTGGGTTACACCGGGGAGCTGTTTTTT. This gives the protein CASSHARVGYTGELFF.

About this clone itself: In the same sample, other DNA sequences code for this CDR3. The chain carries TRBV27 and TRBJ1-5; 10 nucleotides agree with TRBD1. Germline CDR1 MNHEY, CDR2 SMNVEV (reference sequence). The J segment lost 7 bases and the V segment lost 2 bases, leaving 11 bases of the junction unmatched. This CDR3 is 17 amino acids long. CDR3 protein: CASSLGQGGGIRQPQHF. The CDR3 nucleotides are TGTGCCAGCAGTTTAGGACAGGGGGGTGGTATAAGGCAGCCCCAGCATTTT.

The chain recombines TRBV19 with TRBJ1-5; 7 positions agree with TRBD1. With 5 bases clipped from V and 1 base from J, the junction kept 8 bases outside the gene matches. The germline CDR1 and CDR2 sequences are LNHDA and SQIVND (reference sequence). CDR3 length: 16 residues. The CDR3 is CASSFTGDVSNQPQHF. In DNA form, the CDR3 reads TGTGCCAGTAGTTTCACAGGGGACGTAAGCAATCAGCCCCAGCATTTT.

DNA for the CDR3: TGTGCCAGCTCACCAGCGGCAGTCCCGAGTCGAATATACAATGAGCAGTTCTTC. This encodes CASSPAAVPSRIYNEQFF. V and J are TRBV18 and TRBJ2-1, with D unclear. The CDR3 consists of 18 residues. Trimming stripped 2 bases from V and 4 bases from J, with 21 bases between. CDR1 and CDR2 from the germline V gene are KGHSH and LQKENI.

CDR3 bases: TGTGCCAGCAGCTCGCGGGGCATTGACCACAATGAGCAGTTCTTC. It specifies CASSSRGIDHNEQFF. This sequence joins TRBV7-8 and TRBJ2-1; D possibly corresponds to TRBD2 (6 bases). From germline, CDR1 is SGHVS and CDR2 FQNEAQ. The CDR3 sequence is 15 residues long. The V and J ends lost 4 bases and 5 bases respectively, with 15 bases between them. The full variable domain, rest sourced from reference TRBV7-8 and TRBJ2-1, is GAGVSQSPRYKVAKRGQDVALRCDPISGHVSLFWYQQALGQGPEFLTYFQNEAQLDKSGLPSDRFFAERPEGSVSTLKIQRTQQEDSAVYLCASSSRGIDHNEQFFGPGTRLTVL.

The CDR3 protein is CASSIEDRGTYEQYF. DNA for the CDR3: TGTGCCAGTAGTATAGAGGACAGGGGAACCTACGAGCAGTACTTC. V usage is TRBV19 and J usage is TRBJ2-7, with TRBD1 matching over 9 bases. CDR1 is LNHDA and CDR2 is SQIVND in the germline V gene (reference sequence). This CDR3 spans 15 amino acids. The V segment lost 0 bases and the J segment 2 bases; nucleotides outside the gene matches: 2.

This chain connects TRBV5-4 to TRBJ2-1; 7 nucleotides match TRBD1. CDR1 and CDR2 from the germline V gene are SGHNT and YYREEE (reference sequence). The CDR3 runs to 14 residues. V shed 4 bases and J 6 bases; nucleotides not matched to a gene: 7. CDR3 nucleotides: TGTGCCAGCAGCGAATACAGGGGTGGCAATGAGCAGTTCTTC. Translated: CASSEYRGGNEQFF.